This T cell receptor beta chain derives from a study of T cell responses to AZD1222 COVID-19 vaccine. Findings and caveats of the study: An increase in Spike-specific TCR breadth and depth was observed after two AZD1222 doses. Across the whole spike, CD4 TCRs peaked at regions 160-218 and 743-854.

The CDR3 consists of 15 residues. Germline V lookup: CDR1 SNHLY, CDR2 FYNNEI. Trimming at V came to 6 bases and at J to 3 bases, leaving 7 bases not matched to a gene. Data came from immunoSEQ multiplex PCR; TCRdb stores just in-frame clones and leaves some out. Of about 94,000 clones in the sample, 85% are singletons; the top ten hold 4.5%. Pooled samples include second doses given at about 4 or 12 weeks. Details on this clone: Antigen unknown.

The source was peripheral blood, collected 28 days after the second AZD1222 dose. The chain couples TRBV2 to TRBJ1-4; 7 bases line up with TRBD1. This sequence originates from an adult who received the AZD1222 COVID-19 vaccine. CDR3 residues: CASRTTRGANEKLFF. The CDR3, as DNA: TGTGCCAGCAGGACGACCAGGGGGGCTAATGAAAAACTGTTTTTT.